This T cell receptor beta chain originates from a study of T cell responses to AZD1222 COVID-19 vaccine (dated by TCRdb to the early 2020s). The study in broad terms: TCR sequencing covered roughly 230 trial participants: 200 to 220 given two doses of AZD1222 and 26 given two doses of MenACWY control vaccine. Trial participants were enrolled by age into subgroups of 18-55, 56-69 and 70-plus years, and around 150, 28 and 57 TCR-sequenced participants, respectively, were included in these subgroups. Beyond this particular receptor, the publication reports: Because no day 14 peak-response samples were available, the repertoires could be characterized only after the peak T cell response. Most participants were white British and females outnumbered males, and the authors suggested that clonal diversity may have been underestimated. Nearly half of unique spike-specific TCRs reportedly recognized epitopes outside regions mutated in the B.1.351 and B.1.1.7 variants. In the small 56-69-year group, the increase in depth fell short of significance, most likely because of low power. Spike-specific TCR breadth and depth rose significantly after two AZD1222 doses compared with day 0 and with MenACWY recipients. Conclusions about previously exposed vaccinees were limited because only six AZD1222 recipients were SARS-CoV-2 seropositive at baseline. The vaccine-associated CD4 TCRs covered the entire spike protein, and the dominant responses fell in regions 160-218 and 743-854.

Trimming accounts for 5 bases at V and 5 bases at J, while the number of junction bases matched to no gene is 17. CDR1 is given as SEHNR and CDR2 as FQNEAQ, both from the germline V gene (reference sequence). CDR3 length: 18 amino acids, cysteine to phenylalanine. The entry retains the CDR3 DNA only, 54 bases that are in frame from base 1. The CDR3 regions of human TCRbeta chains were subjected to immunosequencing. Per the original workflow: Repertoire TCRs were checked for matches against a reference library of SARS-CoV-2-specific TCRs that had been generated using the MIRA antigen-specificity platform. Breadth was defined as the fraction of unique TCRs that were SARS-CoV-2-associated, and depth was defined as the fraction of total T cells that were SARS-CoV-2-associated. Using the MIRA data, each spike-specific TCR was assigned both to the spike region to which the TCR was reactive and to a CD4 or CD8 class. Log10-transformed breadth and depth values were compared by one-way ANOVA with Sidak's multiple comparisons tests. TCRdb took this table from immuneACCESS and kept in-frame rearrangements with V and J called. Such tables lack part of the clones; where checked against another copy, unresolved V genes explain under half of the gap, and the rest is unexplained. V and J calls and clone size are copied from that table; D and trimming were computed from the DNA. The sample table holds about 100,000 clones, of which 70% to 90% were seen once. Under 2.5% of the sample lies in the top ten.

Reading the label with the study, this specimen's time point is: about 28 days (+/-7) after the second vaccine dose. AZD1222 recipients with second doses at about 4 weeks or about 12 weeks were pooled, because spike-specific TCR depth and breadth did not differ between schedules. The vaccinee samples were drawn from two UK trials, COV001 and COV002, one of which was a single-blind randomized controlled phase 2/3 trial testing AZD1222 (ChAdOx1 nCoV-19) in healthy adults. For TCRbeta chain sequencing, PBMC samples from trial participants were taken at day 0 and at day 28 after the second dose. As to this clone: Its specific antigen is unknown. The input lacks base qualities; no much larger clone sits a single base away.

The receptor's source is an adult who received the AZD1222 COVID-19 vaccine. The rearrangement combines TRBV7-9 with TRBJ2-1, and 8 junction bases match TRBD1. The source material was peripheral blood, sampled 28 days after the second AZD1222 dose. The nucleotides read TGTGCCAGCAGCCTTACCCCGAACAGGGGGAGATGGGACAATGAGCAGTTCTTC. This gives the protein CASSLTPNRGRWDNEQFF.